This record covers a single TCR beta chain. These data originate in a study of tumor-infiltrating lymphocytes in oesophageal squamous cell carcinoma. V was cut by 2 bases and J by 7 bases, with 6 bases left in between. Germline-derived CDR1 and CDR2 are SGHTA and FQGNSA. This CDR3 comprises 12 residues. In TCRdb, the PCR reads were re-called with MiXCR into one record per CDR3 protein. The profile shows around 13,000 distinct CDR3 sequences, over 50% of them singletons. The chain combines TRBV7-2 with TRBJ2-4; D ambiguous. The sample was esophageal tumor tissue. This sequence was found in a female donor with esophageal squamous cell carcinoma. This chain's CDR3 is CASSLMYNIQYF. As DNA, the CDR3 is TGTGCCAGCAGCTTAATGTACAACATTCAGTACTTC.